Listed below are T cell receptor beta chains from one sample, sequenced in a study of blood T cell repertoires in COVID-19. TCRdb keeps only in-frame clones here, not all; method: immunoSEQ multiplex PCR. The sample comprises about 230,000 clones, approximately 85% of which are singletons, and 5.1% rests with the top ten. Sequencing was performed on peripheral blood. The receptor set was obtained from a man aged 50-59 years with COVID-19, enrolled during active disease. Each CDR3 is given with its conserved first and last residue. D genes are given only for firm matches. Not every row has a clone size; where given, it reads once, few, many or a size class.

TRBJ2-2 TRBV28 NA NA 13 CASSLSYTGELFF TGTGCCAGCAGTTTATCGTACACCGGGGAGCTGTTTTTT
TRBJ2-2 TRBV9 NA few 15 CASSVVGGNTGELFF TGTGCCAGCAGCGTAGTCGGGGGAAACACCGGGGAGCTGTTTTTT
TRBJ2-7 TRBV28 NA few 16 CASSSPNRLGLYEQYF TGTGCCAGCAGTTCACCTAACAGGTTGGGCCTCTACGAGCAGTACTTC
TRBJ2-5 TRBV6-2/TRBV6-3 NA few 16 CASSYRGFSGQETQYF TGTGCCAGCAGTTACCGAGGATTTAGCGGCCAAGAGACCCAGTACTTC
TRBJ2-5 TRBV3-1/TRBV3-2 TRBD2 NA 15 CASSQVAGGQETQYF TGTGCCAGCAGCCAAGTAGCGGGGGGCCAAGAGACCCAGTACTTC
TRBJ2-3 TRBV11-2 NA NA 15 CASSLRGTSTDTQYF TGTGCCAGCAGCTTAAGGGGCACTAGCACAGATACGCAGTATTTT
TRBJ2-5 TRBV7-2 TRBD2 NA 16 CASSHAGLAAQETQYF TGTGCCAGCAGTCACGCAGGACTAGCGGCCCAAGAGACCCAGTACTTC
TRBJ2-7 TRBV28 TRBD1 NA 14 CASSYVQGLYEQYF TGTGCCAGCAGTTATGTACAGGGGCTCTACGAGCAGTACTTC
TRBJ2-2 TRBV7-3 NA NA 18 CASSLNPGQGTNTGELFF TGTGCCAGCAGCCTTAATCCAGGGCAGGGAACGAACACCGGGGAGCTGTTTTTT
TRBJ1-5 TRBV6-6 NA NA 13 CASSYGGQSPQHF TGTGCCAGCAGTTACGGAGGTCAATCGCCCCAGCATTTT
TRBJ2-7 TRBV6-6 NA NA 12 CASSYSTWGPSF TGTGCCAGCAGTTACTCGACTTGGGGCCCCAGCTTC
TRBJ2-1 TRBV11-3 NA NA 19 CASSLGLAWGDESYNEQFF TGTGCCAGCAGCTTAGGGCTAGCGTGGGGGGATGAGTCCTACAATGAGCAGTTCTTC
TRBJ2-1 TRBV5-1 TRBD1 NA 15 CASSLDGQGMVEQFF TGCGCCAGCAGCTTGGACGGACAGGGGATGGTTGAGCAGTTCTTC
TRBJ2-1 TRBV29-1 TRBD1 NA 14 CSVHRDRGYNEQFF TGCAGCGTCCACCGGGACAGGGGATACAATGAGCAGTTCTTC
TRBJ2-3 TRBV7-9 TRBD2 NA 14 CATRLAGDPDTQYF TGTGCCACCCGACTAGCGGGGGACCCAGATACGCAGTATTTT
TRBJ2-1 TRBV3-1/TRBV3-2 NA NA 13 CASSQDLRGEQFF TGTGCCAGCAGCCAAGATTTGCGGGGAGAGCAGTTCTTC
TRBJ1-3 TRBV4-3 TRBD1 NA 15 CASSQEDRAGNTIYF TGCGCCAGCAGCCAAGAAGACAGGGCTGGAAACACCATATATTTT
TRBJ2-5 TRBV7-3 TRBD2 NA 16 CASSYDGPSGVETQYF TGTGCCAGCAGCTACGACGGGCCCAGCGGGGTTGAGACCCAGTACTTC